Below are 10 T cell receptor beta chains sequenced from a single sample in a study of cytomegalovirus exposure and HLA in healthy donors. Primers included in the PCR were 60 Vbeta and 13 Jbeta primers. Data came from immunoSEQ multiplex PCR; TCRdb stores just in-frame clones and leaves some out. The sample yields 63,000 or so clones, around 76% seen once. The material sequenced was PBMCs. The source is a woman in her 30s in good health and CMV-seropositive.

The chain recombines TRBV11-2 with TRBJ2-1; perhaps TRBD1 as D (6 bases). Trimming removed 5 bases at V and 7 bases at J, with 15 bases between. Germline values: CDR1 SGHAT, CDR2 FQNNGV. The CDR3 has 14 residues. The CDR3 DNA follows: TGTGCCAGCAGCCCCAGTCAACAGGGAAATGAGCAGTTCTTC. This encodes CASSPSQQGNEQFF.

This sequence joins TRBV13 and TRBJ1-2; D unclear. Germline V lookup: CDR1 PRHDT, CDR2 FYEKMQ (reference sequence). Trimming pared 1 base from V and 6 bases from J, leaving 18 bases between. The CDR3 sequence is 16 residues long. The CDR3 region has the DNA TGTGCCAGCAGCTTAGTTCGGGGTAGCCCAAAGGATGGCTACACCTTC. As protein: CASSLVRGSPKDGYTF.

This clone was found a few times. The rearrangement links TRBV11-2 to TRBJ2-3; 9 bases fit TRBD2. CDR1 is SGHAT and CDR2 is FQNNGV in the germline V gene. This CDR3 has 16 residues. The V gene end was trimmed by 4 bases and the J gene end by 1 base; junction bases not matched to a gene: 6. Here the CDR3 DNA reads TGTGCCAGCAGCTCCGGGGGACTAGCCCGCACAGATACGCAGTATTTT. This sequence encodes CASSSGGLARTDTQYF.

This clone turned up a few times. V is TRBV5-1 and J is TRBJ1-4; no firm D call. Deletions cut 0 bases from V and 4 bases from J, with 4 bases between. The CDR3 covers 13 residues. Germline V lookup: CDR1 SGHRS, CDR2 YFSETQ. CDR3 coding DNA: TGCGCCAGCAGCTTGGCCGTTAATGAAAAACTGTTTTTT. Translated: CASSLAVNEKLFF.

This chain links TRBV5-8 with TRBJ2-7; D is possibly TRBD2 (5 bases). V lost 5 bases and J lost 5, with 14 bases in between. The length of the CDR3 is 13 residues. Germline CDR1 SGHTS, CDR2 YDEGEE. In DNA, the CDR3 is TGTGCCAGCAGTGGTGCGGGCTCACACGAGCAGTACTTC. Translated, it gives CASSGAGSHEQYF. Drawing the rest from reference TRBV5-8 and TRBJ2-7, the complete variable domain is EAGVTQSPTHLIKTRGQQATLRCSPISGHTSVYWYQQALGLGLQFLLWYDEGEERNRGNFPPRFSGRQFPNYSSELNVNALELEDSALYLCASSGAGSHEQYFGPGTRLTVT.

The CDR3 spells CAWSYGTGVAFF. For the CDR3, the DNA is TGTGCCTGGAGTTACGGGACAGGGGTAGCTTTCTTT. This chain connects TRBV30 to TRBJ1-1, with 10 bases aligning to TRBD1. With 2 bases clipped from V and 10 bases from J, the junction kept 4 bases outside the gene matches. Germline values: CDR1 GTSNPN, CDR2 SVGIG (reference sequence). CDR3 length equals 12 residues.

The chain uses TRBV7-3 and TRBJ1-1; D may be TRBD1 (5 bases). The V end was cut by 2 bases, the J end by 4 bases, with 8 bases between. Germline CDR1 is SGHTA and CDR2 is FQGTGA. The CDR3 extends over 13 amino acids. The CDR3, as DNA: TGTGCCAGCAGCTTATACGGGGGCACTGAAGCTTTCTTT. Encoded protein: CASSLYGGTEAFF.

The rearrangement joins TRBV2 to TRBJ1-5; tentative D call: TRBD1 (5 bases). V was cut by 7 bases and J by 2 bases, with 15 bases left in between. Germline assignment: CDR1 SNHLY and CDR2 FYNNEI. The CDR3 runs to 15 residues. CDR3 DNA sequence: TGTGCCAGCACCCTAGGGAGGGGCGGCAATCAGCCCCAGCATTTT. Its translation: CASTLGRGGNQPQHF.

The chain links TRBV4-2 to TRBJ2-3; 8 bases align to TRBD2. The CDR3 loop spans 17 amino acids. Germline CDR1 is LGHNA and CDR2 is YNFKEQ. V trimming: 3 bases; J trimming: 4 bases; junction bases outside the gene matches: 12. CDR3 region: CASSHGERTSRSDTQYF. The CDR3 region has the DNA TGTGCCAGCAGCCATGGGGAGCGGACTAGCCGGTCAGATACGCAGTATTTT.

This clone was recorded once. The chain employs TRBV30 and TRBJ2-1, with D perhaps TRBD2 (5 bases). V dropped 2 bases and J dropped 7 bases, with 15 bases sitting between them. This CDR3 is built from 14 residues. Per the germline V gene, CDR1 is GTSNPN and CDR2 is SVGIG (reference sequence). The CDR3 sequence: CAWSRVASRNEQFF. The DNA for the CDR3 is TGTGCCTGGAGTCGTGTTGCTAGCCGGAATGAGCAGTTCTTC.